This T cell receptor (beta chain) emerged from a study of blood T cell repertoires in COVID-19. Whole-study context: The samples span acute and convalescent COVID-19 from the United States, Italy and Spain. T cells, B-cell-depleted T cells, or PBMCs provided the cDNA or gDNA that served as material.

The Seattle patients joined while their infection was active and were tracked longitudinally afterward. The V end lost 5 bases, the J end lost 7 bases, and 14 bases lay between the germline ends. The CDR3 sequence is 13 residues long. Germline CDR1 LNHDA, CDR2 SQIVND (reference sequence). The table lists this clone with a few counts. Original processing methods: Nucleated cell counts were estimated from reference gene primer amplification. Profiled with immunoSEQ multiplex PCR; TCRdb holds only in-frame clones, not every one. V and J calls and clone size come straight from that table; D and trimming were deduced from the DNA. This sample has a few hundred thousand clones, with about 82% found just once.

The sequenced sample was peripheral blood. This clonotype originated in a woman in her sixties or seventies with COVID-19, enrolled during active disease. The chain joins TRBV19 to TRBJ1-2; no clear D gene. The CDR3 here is CASSSRGEGGYTF. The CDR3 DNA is TGTGCCAGTAGTTCCCGCGGGGAAGGTGGCTACACCTTC.